The sample holds one count of the clone carrying this TCR beta chain. The data belong to a study of blood T cell repertoires in COVID-19. About the study: COVID-19 samples, acute and convalescent, were from the United States, Italy and Spain. Sources were T cells, B-cell-depleted T cells, or PBMCs; the material itself was cDNA or gDNA.

V gave up 2 bases and J gave up 5 bases, with 13 bases separating them. This CDR3 is 14 amino acids long. The germline gives CDR1 MDHEN, CDR2 SYDVKM. In the study's own analysis: Reference gene primers were amplified, and this amplification served to estimate nucleated cell counts. The repertoire was sequenced with immunoSEQ multiplex PCR; TCRdb's copy has only in-frame clones and lacks some. The D gene and trimming were derived from the DNA, and the V and J assignments and clone size from that table. The repertoire holds hundreds of thousands of clones, with around 90% as singletons. The sample consisted of peripheral blood. The clonotype was recovered from a human donor in a cohort sampled during active COVID-19. This chain connects TRBV28 to TRBJ2-7; a weak D match, TRBD2 (6 bases). In nucleotides, the CDR3 is TGTGCCAGCAGTTTAGGGGGGATGGAGGACGAGCAGTACTTC. As protein: CASSLGGMEDEQYF. Using reference TRBV28 and TRBJ2-7 for the parts outside the CDR3, the full variable domain is DVKVTQSSRYLVKRTGEKVFLECVQDMDHENMFWYRQDPGLGLRLIYFSYDVKMKEKGDIPEGYSVSREKKERFSLILESASTNQTSMYLCASSLGGMEDEQYFGPGTRLTVT.